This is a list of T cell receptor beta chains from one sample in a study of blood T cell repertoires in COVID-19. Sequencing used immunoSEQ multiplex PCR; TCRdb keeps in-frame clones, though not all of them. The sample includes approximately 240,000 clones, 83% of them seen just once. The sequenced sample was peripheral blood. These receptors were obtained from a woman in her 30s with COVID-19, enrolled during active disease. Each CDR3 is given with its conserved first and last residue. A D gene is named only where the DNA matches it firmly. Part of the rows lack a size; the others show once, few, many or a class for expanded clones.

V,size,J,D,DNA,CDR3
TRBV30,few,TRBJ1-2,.,TGTGCCTGGAGTGCCGGGACATGGGATGGCTACACCTTC,CAWSAGTWDGYTF
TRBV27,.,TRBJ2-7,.,TGTGCCAGCAGTTTAGATCCTAGCGTAAACGAGCAGTACTTC,CASSLDPSVNEQYF
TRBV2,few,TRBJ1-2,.,TGTGCCAGCAGTGATAAGGCCCCAGGATACTATGGCTACACCTTC,CASSDKAPGYYGYTF
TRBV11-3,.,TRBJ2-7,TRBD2,TGTGCCAGCAGCCCCACCGGACTAGAGGGCGAGCAGTACTTC,CASSPTGLEGEQYF
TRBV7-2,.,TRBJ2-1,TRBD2,TGTGCCAGCAGCTTGGTGGGACTAGCGGGGGGCGGAATATACAATGAGCAGTTCTTC,CASSLVGLAGGGIYNEQFF
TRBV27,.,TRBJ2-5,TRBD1,TGTGCCAGCAGTTTAGTGGGACAGGGGGCACCGCGGCAAGAGACCCAGTACTTC,CASSLVGQGAPRQETQYF
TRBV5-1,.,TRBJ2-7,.,TGCGCCAGCAGCTTAGGGCTAGCGATGGACGAGCAGTACTTC,CASSLGLAMDEQYF
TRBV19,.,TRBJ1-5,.,TGTGCCAGTAGTATAAGTGGAGGAGGTCAGCCCCAGCATTTT,CASSISGGGQPQHF
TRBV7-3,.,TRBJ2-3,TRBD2,TGTGCCAGCAGCCCGGGACTAGCGGGGCCCATGAGCACAGATACGCAGTATTTT,CASSPGLAGPMSTDTQYF
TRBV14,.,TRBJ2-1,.,TGTGCCAGCAGCCGACCGGGACTTGCCTACAATGAGCAGTTCTTC,CASSRPGLAYNEQFF
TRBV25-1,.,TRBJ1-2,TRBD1,TGTGCCAGCAGTGGGGACAGCTACTATGGCTACACCTTC,CASSGDSYYGYTF
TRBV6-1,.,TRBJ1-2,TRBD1,TGTGCCAGCAGTGAATTCCGGACAGGGACTTATGGCTACACCTTC,CASSEFRTGTYGYTF
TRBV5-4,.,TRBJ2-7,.,TGTGCCAGCAGCTTGGGTGGTCCCCGGGGAAGCGAGCAGTACTTC,CASSLGGPRGSEQYF
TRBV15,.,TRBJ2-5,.,TGTGCCACCAGCAGACTCTCCTTTAGCATCCAAGAGACCCAGTACTTC,CATSRLSFSIQETQYF
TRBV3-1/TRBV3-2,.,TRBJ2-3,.,TGTGCCAGCAGCCGAGAACAGGGAGTCACAGATACGCAGTATTTT,CASSREQGVTDTQYF
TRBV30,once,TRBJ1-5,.,TGTGCCTACCGGACCGACAGTTATCAGCCCCAGCATTTT,CAYRTDSYQPQHF
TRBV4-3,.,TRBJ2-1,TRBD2,TGCGCCAGCAGCCAAGTTCAGCGGGAATACAATGAGCAGTTCTTC,CASSQVQREYNEQFF
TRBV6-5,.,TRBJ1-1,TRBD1,TGTGCCAGCAGCAACAGGGGCGGCACTGAAGCTTTCTTT,CASSNRGGTEAFF
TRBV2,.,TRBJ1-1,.,TGTGCCAGCAATCCAGAACTGAACACTGAAGCTTTCTTT,CASNPELNTEAFF
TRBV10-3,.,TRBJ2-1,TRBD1,TGTGCCATCAGTGAAGGGGGCAGACTCTACAATGAGCAGTTCTTC,CAISEGGRLYNEQFF
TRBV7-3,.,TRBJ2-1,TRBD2,TGTGCCAGCAGCTCCATGACTAGCGGGAGGAGGAATGAGCAGTTCTTC,CASSSMTSGRRNEQFF
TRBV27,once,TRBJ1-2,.,TGTGCCAGCAGTCGAGGGGGGAGGGACTATGGCTACACCTTC,CASSRGGRDYGYTF
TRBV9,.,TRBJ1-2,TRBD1,TGTGCCAGCGACAGGGGTAATACGTATAACTATGGCTACACCTTC,CASDRGNTYNYGYTF
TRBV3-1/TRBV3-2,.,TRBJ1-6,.,TGTGCCAGCAGCCAAGTAGCGGGTTATAATTCACCCCTCCACTTT,CASSQVAGYNSPLHF
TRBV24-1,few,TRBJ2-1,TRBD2,TGTGCCACCAGTGATTTCCAGCGGGGCATAGTCAATGAGCAGTTCTTC,CATSDFQRGIVNEQFF
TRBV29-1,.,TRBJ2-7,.,TGCAGCGTTCATCAGAACGAGCAGTACTTC,CSVHQNEQYF
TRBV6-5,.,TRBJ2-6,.,TGTGCCACTAAACTCTCTGGGGCCAACGTCCTGACTTTC,CATKLSGANVLTF
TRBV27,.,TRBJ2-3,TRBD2,TGTGCCAGCAGTTCAACGGGACTAGCGACCGGACCAGATACGCAGTATTTT,CASSSTGLATGPDTQYF
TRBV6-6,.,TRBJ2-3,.,TGTGCCAGCAGCCAGGGTCGGAGCACAGATACGCAGTATTTT,CASSQGRSTDTQYF
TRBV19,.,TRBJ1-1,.,TGTGCCAGTAGTGTTACAGAGAACACTGAAGCTTTCTTT,CASSVTENTEAFF
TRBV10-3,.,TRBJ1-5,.,TGTGCCATCATGGGCCGCTCCCCGATCTATAGCAATCAGCCCCAGCATTTT,CAIMGRSPIYSNQPQHF
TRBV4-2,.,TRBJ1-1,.,TGTGCCAGCAGCCCTACAGAGAACACTGAAGCTTTCTTT,CASSPTENTEAFF
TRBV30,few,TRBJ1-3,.,TGTGCCTGGAGTCTATTTTCGACAGTTTACTCTGGAAACACCATATATTTT,CAWSLFSTVYSGNTIYF
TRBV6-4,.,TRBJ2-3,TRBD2,TGTGCCAGCAGTGACTCCAGCGGGAGGGGCACAGATACGCAGTATTTT,CASSDSSGRGTDTQYF
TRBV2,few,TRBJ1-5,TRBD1,TGTGCCAGCAGTGAACGGACAGGGATTGAGAAGCCCCAGCATTTT,CASSERTGIEKPQHF
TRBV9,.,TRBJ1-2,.,TGTGCCAGCAGCGTAGCCCAGAGAGGACAAACCTATGGCTACACCTTC,CASSVAQRGQTYGYTF
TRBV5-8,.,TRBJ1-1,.,TGTGCCAGCAGCGCCCTATTGAACACTGAAGCTTTCTTT,CASSALLNTEAFF
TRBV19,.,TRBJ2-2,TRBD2,TGTGCCAGTATCCCGGGACTAGCGGGAGCTAACACCGGGGAGCTGTTTTTT,CASIPGLAGANTGELFF
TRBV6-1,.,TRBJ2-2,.,TGTGCCAGCAGTGAAGGCGTCGCGAACACCGGGGAGCTGTTTTTT,CASSEGVANTGELFF
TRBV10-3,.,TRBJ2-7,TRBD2,TGTGCCATCAGTGGTTCCGGGACTAGCGGGAGGAGGGAGTACTTC,CAISGSGTSGRREYF
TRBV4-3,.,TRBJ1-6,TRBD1,TGCGCCAGCAGCCAGCTCACAGGGGAGTCACCCCTCCACTTT,CASSQLTGESPLHF
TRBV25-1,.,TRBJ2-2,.,TGTGCCAGCAGTGAATGGCCCGGGGAGCTGTTTTTT,CASSEWPGELFF
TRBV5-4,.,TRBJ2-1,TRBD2,TGTGCCAGCACCCCCGGGACTAGCGAGGGCAATGAGCAGTTCTTC,CASTPGTSEGNEQFF
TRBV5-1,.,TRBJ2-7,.,TGCGCCAGCAGCCGCGGGGACAGCTACGAGCAGTACTTC,CASSRGDSYEQYF
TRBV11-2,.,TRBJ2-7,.,TGTGCCAGCAGCTTAGATCGGGGCTACGAGCAGTACTTC,CASSLDRGYEQYF
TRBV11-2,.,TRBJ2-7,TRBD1,TGTGCCAGCATTCCGGGACAGGGGTACCACGAGCAGTACTTC,CASIPGQGYHEQYF
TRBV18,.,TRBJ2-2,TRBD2,TGTGCCAGCTCACCGGTCGGGGGGACGAACACCGGGGAGCTGTTTTTT,CASSPVGGTNTGELFF
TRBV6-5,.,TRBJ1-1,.,TGTGCCAGCAGCCACTTTCGGGGGTTGAACACTGAAGCTTTCTTT,CASSHFRGLNTEAFF
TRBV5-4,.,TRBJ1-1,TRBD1,TGTGCCAGCAGCGTCTCTCAGGGGGCCAGAACTGAAGCTTTCTTT,CASSVSQGARTEAFF
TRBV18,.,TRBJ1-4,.,TGTGCCAGCTCACCGTCTTTAGGGGGTTTGGATGAAAAACTGTTTTTT,CASSPSLGGLDEKLFF
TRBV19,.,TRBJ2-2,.,TGTGCCAGTAGTACTGACAGGGAGGCGGCCGGGGAGCTGTTTTTT,CASSTDREAAGELFF
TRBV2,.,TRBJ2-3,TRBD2,TGTGCCAGCCTAGCGGGGGGGTATGATACGCAGTATTTT,CASLAGGYDTQYF
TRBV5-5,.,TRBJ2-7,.,TGTGCCAGCAGCCACAGGCTCTCCTACGAGCAGTACTTC,CASSHRLSYEQYF